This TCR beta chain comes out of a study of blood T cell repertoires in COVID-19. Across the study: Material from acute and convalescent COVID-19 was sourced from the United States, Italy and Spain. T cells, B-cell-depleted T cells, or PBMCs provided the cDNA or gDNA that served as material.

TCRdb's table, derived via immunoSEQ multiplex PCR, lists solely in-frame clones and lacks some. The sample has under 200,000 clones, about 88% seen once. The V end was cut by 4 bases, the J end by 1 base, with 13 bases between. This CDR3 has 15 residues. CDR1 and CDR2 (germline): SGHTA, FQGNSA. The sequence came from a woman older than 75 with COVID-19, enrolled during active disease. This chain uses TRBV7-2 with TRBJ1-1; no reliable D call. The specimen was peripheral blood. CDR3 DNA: TGTGCCAGCAGCTCCTCCAGGAGGGCGAACACTGAAGCTTTCTTT. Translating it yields CASSSSRRANTEAFF.